This TCR beta chain was found in a study of CD8+CD57+ T cells in acquired aplastic anemia. TCR beta VDJ and CDR3 profiling used genomic DNA as template. Using its own MiXCR run on the reads, TCRdb lists one record per CDR3 protein. The sample comprises 160,000 or so distinct CDR3 sequences, 71% of which are singletons, and 40% to 60% rests with the top ten. The J segment lost 9 bases and the V segment lost 3 bases, leaving 6 bases of the junction unmatched. The V gene's germline CDR1 is LNHDA and CDR2 SQIVND (reference sequence). The CDR3 contains 15 residues. Those patients picked for sequencing had displayed CD8+CD57+ cell expansion on flow cytometry.

The sequence was collected from a human donor with aplastic anemia. Sequenced sample: sorted CD4+, CD8+, or CD8+CD57+ T cells (not recorded which) from PBMCs. This chain joins TRBV19 and TRBJ1-5, with 12 positions matching TRBD1. The chain's CDR3 is CASSMGQGAPRPQHF. The DNA of the CDR3 is TGTGCCAGTAGTATGGGACAGGGGGCCCCCCGGCCCCAGCATTTT. The full variable domain, rest sourced from reference TRBV19 and TRBJ1-5, is DGGITQSPKYLFRKEGQNVTLSCEQNLNHDAMYWYRQDPGQGLRLIYYSQIVNDFQKGDIAEGYSVSREKKESFPLTVTSAQKNPTAFYLCASSMGQGAPRPQHFGDGTRLSIL.